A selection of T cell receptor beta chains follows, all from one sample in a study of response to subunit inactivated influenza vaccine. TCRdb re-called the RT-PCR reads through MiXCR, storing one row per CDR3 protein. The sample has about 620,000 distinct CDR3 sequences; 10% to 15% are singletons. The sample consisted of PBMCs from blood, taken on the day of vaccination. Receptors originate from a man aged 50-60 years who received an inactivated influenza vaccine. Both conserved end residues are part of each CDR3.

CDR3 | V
CASSLPRAGRDQETQYF | TRBV28
CASSLGWRESQPQHF | TRBV7-8
CASTPGASTDTQYF | TRBV11-2
CASSLATAQETQYF | TRBV5-1
CASSLGTEYGYTF | TRBV3-1
CASSPGQGSFWETQYF | TRBV6-2/TRBV6-3
CASSPNLQGAGGYTF | TRBV6-1
CASRGFSTDTQYF | TRBV7-2
CASSGTGERRDTQYF | TRBV5-1
CATSDGRWTETQYF | TRBV24-1